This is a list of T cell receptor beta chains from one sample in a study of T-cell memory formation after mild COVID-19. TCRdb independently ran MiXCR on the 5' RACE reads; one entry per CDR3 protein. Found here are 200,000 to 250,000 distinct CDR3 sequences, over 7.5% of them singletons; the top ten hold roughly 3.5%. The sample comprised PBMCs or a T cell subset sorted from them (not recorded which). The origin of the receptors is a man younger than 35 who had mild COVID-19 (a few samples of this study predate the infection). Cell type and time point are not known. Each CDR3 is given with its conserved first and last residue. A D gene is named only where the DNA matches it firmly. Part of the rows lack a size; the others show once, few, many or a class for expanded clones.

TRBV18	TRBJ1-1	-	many	CASSPRGNTEAFF	TGTGCCAGCAGCCCGAGAGGGAACACTGAAGCTTTCTTT
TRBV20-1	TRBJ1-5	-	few	CSVRAGALGQPQHF	TGCAGTGTCCGAGCGGGGGCTTTAGGCCAGCCCCAGCATTTT
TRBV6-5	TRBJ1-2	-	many	CASSSLRQGTNYGYTF	TGTGCCAGCAGTTCACTCAGACAAGGAACTAACTATGGCTACACCTTC
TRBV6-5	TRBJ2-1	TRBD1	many	CASSYPRQGYNEQFF	TGTGCCAGCAGTTACCCGCGACAGGGGTACAATGAGCAGTTCTTC
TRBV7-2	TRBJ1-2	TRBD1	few	CASSNRDRENGYTF	TGTGCCAGCAGCAACCGGGACAGGGAGAATGGCTACACCTTC
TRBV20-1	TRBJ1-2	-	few	CSARVVSPHYGYTF	TGCAGTGCTAGAGTCGTCAGTCCCCACTATGGCTACACCTTC
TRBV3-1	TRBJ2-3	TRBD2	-	CASSPDTSGTFVDTQYF	TGTGCCAGCAGCCCGGATACTAGCGGGACCTTCGTTGATACGCAGTATTTT
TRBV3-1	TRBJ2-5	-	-	CASSRKEYRETQYF	TGTGCCAGCAGCCGAAAAGAATACCGGGAGACCCAGTACTTC
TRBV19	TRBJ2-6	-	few	CASSESGANVLTF	TGTGCCAGTAGTGAATCTGGGGCCAACGTCCTGACTTTC
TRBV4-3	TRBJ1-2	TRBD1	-	CASSQGRQGFYGYTF	TGCGCCAGCAGCCAAGGTAGACAGGGATTCTATGGCTACACCTTC
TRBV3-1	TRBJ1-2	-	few	CASSRESYGYTF	TGTGCCAGCAGCCGAGAGTCCTATGGCTACACCTTC
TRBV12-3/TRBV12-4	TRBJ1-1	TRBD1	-	CASRPGTGTEAFF	TGTGCCAGCAGACCTGGGACAGGCACTGAAGCTTTCTTT
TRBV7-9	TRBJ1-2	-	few	CASSLVGRDGYTF	TGTGCCAGCAGCTTAGTGGGCAGGGATGGCTACACCTTC
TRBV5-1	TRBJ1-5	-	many	CASSLDGHPPQHF	TGCGCCAGCAGCTTGGACGGTCATCCCCCCCAGCATTTT
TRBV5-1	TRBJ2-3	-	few	CASSPGPQEVDTQYF	TGCGCCAGCAGCCCGGGACCCCAAGAGGTAGATACGCAGTATTTT
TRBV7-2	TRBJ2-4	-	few	CASSKDPLIDIQYF	TGTGCCAGCAGCAAGGACCCTCTAATCGACATTCAGTACTTC
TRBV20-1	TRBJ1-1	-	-	CSASQPMNTEAFF	TGCAGTGCGTCCCAGCCTATGAACACTGAAGCTTTCTTT
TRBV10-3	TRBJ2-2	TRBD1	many	CAISEAGTGNTGELFF	TGTGCCATCAGTGAAGCCGGGACAGGGAACACCGGGGAGCTGTTTTTT
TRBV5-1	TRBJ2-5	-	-	CASSPDRQEETQYF	TGCGCCAGCAGCCCAGACCGACAAGAAGAGACCCAGTACTTC
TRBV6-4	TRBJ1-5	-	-	CASSEQSDQPQHF	TGTGCCAGCAGTGAACAGAGCGATCAGCCCCAGCATTTT
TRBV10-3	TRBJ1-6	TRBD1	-	CAISQGTGTAPSPLHF	TGTGCCATCAGCCAAGGGACCGGGACAGCACCTTCACCCCTCCACTTT
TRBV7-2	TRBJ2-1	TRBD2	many	CASSLVFSGGSYNEQFF	TGTGCCAGCAGCTTAGTTTTTAGCGGGGGGTCCTACAATGAGCAGTTCTTC
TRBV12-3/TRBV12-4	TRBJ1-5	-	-	CASTEGRQPQHF	TGTGCCAGCACAGAGGGACGGCAGCCCCAGCATTTT
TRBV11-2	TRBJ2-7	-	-	CASSPLRGKDAYEQYF	TGTGCCAGCAGCCCGCTTCGGGGGAAGGACGCCTACGAGCAGTACTTC
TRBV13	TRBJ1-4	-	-	CASSARGLEGEKLFF	TGTGCCAGCAGCGCCAGGGGTTTAGAGGGTGAAAAACTGTTTTTT
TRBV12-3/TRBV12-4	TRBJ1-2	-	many	CASSSQVAYYGYTF	TGTGCCAGCAGTTCCCAGGTGGCTTACTATGGCTACACCTTC
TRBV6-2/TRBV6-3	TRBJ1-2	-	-	CASRYELPYGYTF	TGTGCCAGCAGGTACGAGCTACCCTATGGCTACACCTTC